This TCR beta chain emerged from a study of T-cell reconstitution after alpha-beta-depleted transplantation in children. Study outcomes and limitations: Surviving recipient T cells and thymic progenitors accounted for the high day-60 TCRbeta diversity observed in some patients. Alpha-beta T cells about two months after transplant reportedly derived from several hundred expanded graft clones. One year after transplant, T-cell counts and diversity came mostly from newly produced T cells.

Germline V lookup: CDR1 MDHEN, CDR2 SYDVKM. Unmatched junction bases numbered 11, after V lost 7 bases and J lost 4 bases. CDR3 length: 15 residues. As regards this clonotype: No antigen is known for it.

For TCRbeta, the library was prepared with unique molecular identifiers. Each CDR3 protein gets one entry after TCRdb re-called the PCR reads with MiXCR. The profile shows more than 500,000 distinct CDR3 sequences, 10% to 12% of them singletons. This clonotype was sampled from a female patient aged 2-15 years who had a stem cell transplant for aplastic anemia, so the T cells may come from the graft donor. V usage is TRBV28 and J usage is TRBJ2-3; 7 nucleotides align to TRBD2. The source material was PBMCs, mostly from graft donor cells, sampled 180 days after TCRalphabeta/CD19-depleted stem cell transplant. The CDR3 protein is CASTSLRGVPDTQYF. In DNA, the CDR3 is TGTGCCAGCACCTCCTTACGGGGGGTGCCAGATACGCAGTATTTT.